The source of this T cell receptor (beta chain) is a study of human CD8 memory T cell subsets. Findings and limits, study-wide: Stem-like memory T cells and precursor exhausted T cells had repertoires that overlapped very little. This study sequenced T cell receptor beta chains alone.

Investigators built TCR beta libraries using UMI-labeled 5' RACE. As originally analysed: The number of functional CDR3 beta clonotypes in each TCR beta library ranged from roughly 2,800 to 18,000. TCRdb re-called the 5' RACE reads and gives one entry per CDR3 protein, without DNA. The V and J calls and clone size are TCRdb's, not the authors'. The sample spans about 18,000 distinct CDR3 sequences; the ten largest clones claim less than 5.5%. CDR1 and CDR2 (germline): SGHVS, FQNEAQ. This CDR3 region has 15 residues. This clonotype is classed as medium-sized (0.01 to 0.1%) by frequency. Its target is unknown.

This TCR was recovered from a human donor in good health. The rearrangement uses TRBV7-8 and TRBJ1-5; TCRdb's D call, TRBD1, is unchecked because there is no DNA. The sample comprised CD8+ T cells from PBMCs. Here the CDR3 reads CASSLRDRADQPQHF.